This T cell receptor (beta chain) was retrieved from a study of T cell clusters in autoimmune cytopenias. Study in general: TRB sequencing had a median around 52,000 reads and about 2,500 distinct clonotypes per sample. Study-wide findings and caveats: Primary autoimmune cytopenia patients seemingly lacked the physiological T cell clusters found in healthy donors. Functional roles of the in silico T cell clusters still await experimental validation.

The length of the CDR3 is 14 residues. Germline lookup yields CDR1 SGHDT and CDR2 YYEEEE. TRB rearrangements were amplified by touch-down multiplex PCR with mixed TRB-A/B primers. TCRdb re-called the multiplex PCR reads and gives one entry per CDR3 protein, without DNA. The repertoire table contains about 3,500 distinct CDR3 sequences. TRB amplification used approximately 250 ng of peripheral blood genomic DNA. By frequency, this clonotype registers medium-sized. No antigen is known for it. This rearrangement joins TRBV5-6 to TRBJ1-4. The specimen was peripheral blood. This sequence originates from a human donor with an autoimmune cytopenia or autoimmune hepatitis (not recorded which). The CDR3 spells CASSFQVAVEKLFF.